A single sample is the source of the 29 T cell receptor beta chains below, sequenced in a study of blood T cell repertoires in COVID-19 (TCRdb year 2020). The receptor library was made with the immunoSEQ multiplex PCR assay. This immuneACCESS table, as held by TCRdb, lists in-frame sequences with V and J called but not all clones. Of the missing ones, under half trace to an unresolved V gene in checked studies; the others have no known cause. The sample data list tens of thousands of clones, and 80% to 85% of these were observed just once. The ten largest clones capture 4.5% of the sample. The specimen was peripheral blood. The receptor set was obtained from a woman in her sixties with acute or convalescent COVID-19.

The chain recombines TRBV5-1 with TRBJ2-1; 8 bases map to TRBD2. The junction had 6 bases not matched to a gene; V was cut back by 1 base and J by 0 bases. The germline CDR1 and CDR2 sequences are SGHRS and YFSETQ. CDR3 length equals 17 residues. The CDR3 sequence: CASSLWTSTSSYNEQFF. CDR3 nucleotide sequence: TGCGCCAGCAGCTTGTGGACTAGCACCAGCTCCTACAATGAGCAGTTCTTC.

CDR3: CASSLSGGRTEAFF. The CDR3 DNA reads as TGTGCCAGTAGTTTGTCGGGGGGCCGCACTGAAGCTTTCTTT. The genes are TRBV19 and TRBJ1-1; a weak D match, TRBD1 (6 bases). V was clipped by 5 bases and J by 4 bases, with 14 bases between them. In germline, CDR1 is LNHDA, CDR2 SQIVND (reference sequence). The CDR3 totals 14 residues.

This chain joins TRBV9 and TRBJ1-2; D is uncertain. The V and J ends lost 4 bases and 0 bases respectively, with 13 bases between them. This CDR3 region has 15 residues. Germline-derived CDR1 and CDR2 are SGDLS and YYNGEE. Here the CDR3 DNA reads TGTGCCAGCAGCCTTTCGGGGAACTCTAACTATGGCTACACCTTC. This codes for CASSLSGNSNYGYTF.

The chain is built from TRBV6-1 and TRBJ1-5; 8 positions agree with TRBD1. Germline V gives CDR1 MNHNS, CDR2 SASEGT. The CDR3 covers 16 residues. Unmatched junction bases numbered 6, after V lost 0 bases and J lost 5 bases. CDR3 in amino acids: CASSEAGQGTYQPQHF. The CDR3, as DNA: TGTGCCAGCAGTGAAGCTGGACAGGGCACCTATCAGCCCCAGCATTTT.

The CDR3 protein is CASSSGGGQGFEKLFF. In nucleotides, the CDR3 is TGTGCCAGCAGCTCCGGAGGGGGACAGGGGTTTGAAAAACTGTTTTTT. The chain is built from TRBV7-6 and TRBJ1-4, with 10 bases aligning to TRBD1. CDR3 length: 16 amino acids. Trimming at V came to 4 bases and at J to 7 bases, leaving 9 bases not matched to a gene. The V gene's germline CDR1 is SGHVS and CDR2 FNYEAQ.

The J gene is TRBJ2-7, the V gene TRBV5-1; 9 positions match TRBD2. The V gene's germline CDR1 is SGHRS and CDR2 YFSETQ. Trimming removed 5 bases from V and 4 bases from J; junction bases left unmatched: 10. There are 15 residues in the CDR3. The CDR3 spells CASRGGGGANYEQYF. CDR3 sequence (DNA): TGCGCCAGCAGAGGCGGCGGGGGGGCCAATTACGAGCAGTACTTC.

This clone has only one observation. The CDR3 is CASSIKPYDQPQHF. In DNA form, the CDR3 reads TGTGCCAGTAGTATAAAGCCCTATGATCAGCCCCAGCATTTT. The chain recombines TRBV19 with TRBJ1-5; D call uncertain. This CDR3 comprises 14 residues. CDR1 is LNHDA and CDR2 is SQIVND in the germline V gene (reference sequence). V was pared by 2 bases and J by 5 bases, with 10 bases between.

The rearrangement joins TRBV2 to TRBJ1-2; the match to TRBD1 covers 9 bases. Germline V gene lookup returns CDR1 SNHLY and CDR2 FYNNEI. The CDR3 covers 13 residues. V dropped 7 bases and J dropped 8; count of bases not matched to a gene: 8. DNA for the CDR3: TGTGCCAGCATCGGACAGGGGAGCGGAGGCTACACCTTC. Encoded protein: CASIGQGSGGYTF.

J is TRBJ1-2 and V is TRBV3-1 (or the pseudogene TRBV3-2), with 8 bases fitting TRBD1. This CDR3 comprises 16 residues. V was clipped by 4 bases and J by 1 base; unmatched bases: 8. CDR1 and CDR2 from the germline V gene are LGHDT and YNNKEL (reference sequence). CDR3: CASSLPGQADNYGYTF. In DNA form, the CDR3 reads TGTGCCAGCAGCCTTCCGGGACAGGCCGATAACTATGGCTACACCTTC.

The genes are TRBV10-2 and TRBJ1-1, with TRBD1 identical over 11 bases. The CDR3 runs 13 residues. Germline V CDR1 and CDR2: WSHSY, SAAADI. Trimming at V came to 5 bases and at J to 5 bases, leaving 1 base not matched to a gene. In DNA, the CDR3 is TGCGCCAGCAGTTGGGACAGGGGGACTGAAGCTTTCTTT. Amino acid sequence: CASSWDRGTEAFF.

For the CDR3, the DNA is TGTGCCAGCAGTGTTTCCGTCTACGAGCAGTACTTC. Protein product: CASSVSVYEQYF. V gene TRBV2 combines with J gene TRBJ2-7; D unclear. Trimming took 4 bases from V and 3 from J, leaving 7 bases between them. In germline, CDR1 is SNHLY, CDR2 FYNNEI. This CDR3 comprises 12 residues.

This chain connects TRBV6-5 to TRBJ1-2; TRBD1 is a possible D gene (6 bases). Trimming removed 4 bases at V and 2 bases at J, with 17 bases between. Germline CDR1 is MNHEY and CDR2 is SVGAGI. There are 16 residues in the CDR3. The CDR3 here is CASSLISPGQNYGYTF. DNA of the CDR3: TGTGCCAGCAGTTTAATATCCCCGGGACAAAACTATGGCTACACCTTC.

The chain is built from TRBV6-5 and TRBJ2-5; 9 nucleotides match TRBD1. V shed 6 bases and J 3 bases; nucleotides not matched to a gene: 5. This CDR3 spans 14 amino acids. Germline V lookup: CDR1 MNHEY, CDR2 SVGAGI. This CDR3 reads CASRKGQGEETQYF. CDR3 nucleotide sequence: TGTGCCAGCAGAAAGGGACAGGGAGAAGAGACCCAGTACTTC.

This clone is medium-sized. An end of the junction differs from the germline gene, which may be a read error. As DNA, the CDR3 is TGTGCCAGCAGTGAGGGACTGAGCAAATATTTT. Translation: CASSEGLSKYF. J is TRBJ1-5 and V is TRBV6-1; possible D gene TRBD1, 5 bases. The CDR3 covers 11 residues. The germline gives CDR1 MNHNS, CDR2 SASEGT.

The rearrangement joins TRBV6-5 to TRBJ2-7; TRBD1 aligns across 10 bases. CDR1 and CDR2 from the germline V gene are MNHEY and SVGAGI. Germline trimming cut 5 bases from V and 2 bases from J; bases unmatched to any gene: 6. The CDR3 extends over 15 amino acids. The CDR3 nucleotides read TGTGCCAGCAGTACCTACGGGACAGGGGCCTACGAGCAGTACTTC. Protein sequence: CASSTYGTGAYEQYF.

CDR3 sequence: CASSRQDAPHREQYF. The CDR3 nucleotides are TGTGCCAGCAGTAGACAGGACGCACCCCATAGGGAGCAGTACTTC. This sequence joins TRBV7-3 and TRBJ2-7; weak D call: TRBD1 (6 bases). V shed 6 bases and J shed 7 bases, with 22 bases lying between them. From germline, CDR1 is SGHTA and CDR2 FQGTGA. CDR3 length equals 15 residues.

V is TRBV19 and J is TRBJ2-7, with D hard to call. CDR1 is LNHDA and CDR2 is SQIVND in the germline V gene (reference sequence). The CDR3 runs 13 residues. V lost 6 bases and J 0 bases, leaving 9 bases between the germline ends. The CDR3 nucleotides are TGTGCCAGTAGACCCGACACCTCCTACGAGCAGTACTTC. This translates into CASRPDTSYEQYF.

This clone appeared a few times. The rearrangement joins TRBV18 to TRBJ1-2; 12 positions match TRBD1. Germline assignment: CDR1 KGHSH and CDR2 LQKENI. CDR3 length equals 16 residues. V was clipped by 5 bases and J by 8 bases; unmatched bases: 12. The CDR3 loop reads CASSSEPSGTGGGYTF. The CDR3 nucleotides are TGTGCCAGCTCATCCGAACCCTCCGGGACAGGGGGCGGCTACACCTTC.

In its sample, this clone was seen a few times. V usage is TRBV5-4 and J usage is TRBJ2-2; no firm D call. Between the trimmed V and J ends, which lost 0 bases and 1 base, there was a span of 4 bases. Per germline, CDR1 SGHNT and CDR2 YYREEE (reference sequence). CDR3 size: 14 residues. The CDR3 sequence is CASSLVWNTGELFF. CDR3 DNA sequence: TGTGCCAGCAGCTTGGTATGGAACACCGGGGAGCTGTTTTTT.

This chain connects TRBV3-1 (or the pseudogene TRBV3-2) to TRBJ1-2; D remains ambiguous. The length of the CDR3 is 14 residues. Germline lookup yields CDR1 LGHDT and CDR2 YNNKEL (reference sequence). V was pared by 4 bases and J by 2 bases, with 11 bases between. This chain's CDR3 is CASSPLQQNYGYTF. The CDR3 DNA reads TGTGCCAGCAGCCCCCTACAGCAGAACTATGGCTACACCTTC.

This sequence joins TRBV6-4 and TRBJ2-2; 8 bases map to TRBD1. V was clipped by 5 bases and J by 4 bases; unmatched bases: 3. Germline CDR1 MRHNA, CDR2 SNTAGT. This CDR3 contains 14 residues. The CDR3 loop is CASSRTGSTGELFF. The CDR3 bases are TGTGCCAGCAGTCGGACAGGGAGCACCGGGGAGCTGTTTTTT.

By proportion, this clone is medium-sized (0.01 to 0.1%). The chain joins TRBV4-1 to TRBJ1-5; D unresolved. V lost 1 base to trimming and J lost 4 bases, with 11 bases between them. The germline V gene has CDR1 MGHRA and CDR2 YSYEKL. This CDR3 has 15 amino acids. The chain's CDR3 is CASSQGPAQNQPQHF. The CDR3 coding sequence is TGCGCCAGCAGCCAAGGGCCCGCTCAAAATCAGCCCCAGCATTTT.

The chain joins TRBV10-1 to TRBJ2-7; 9 bases are a match to TRBD1. In germline, CDR1 is WNHNN, CDR2 SYGVQD (reference sequence). CDR3 size: 16 residues. Trimming removed 6 bases from V and 3 bases from J; junction bases left unmatched: 12. CDR3 loop: CASSTTGTGSSYEQYF. In nucleotides, the CDR3 is TGCGCCAGCAGCACTACCGGGACAGGGTCGAGCTACGAGCAGTACTTC.

The gene calls are TRBV6-5 and TRBJ2-1; D gene unclear. Germline-derived CDR1 and CDR2 are MNHEY and SVGAGI. This CDR3 spans 15 amino acids. The germline V and J ends were trimmed by 2 bases and 11 bases, with 19 bases remaining between them. CDR3 DNA: TGTGCCAGCAGTTACGAGGCCCTCACTCCCCCGAAGCAGTTCTTC. As protein: CASSYEALTPPKQFF.

This chain joins TRBV6-2 or TRBV6-3 and TRBJ2-3; D uncertain. Germline CDR1 MNHEY, CDR2 SVGEGT. The CDR3 consists of 14 residues. With 7 bases removed from V and 9 bases from J, the gap between germline ends came to 20 bases. CDR3 bases: TGTGCCAGCACCCCGGCCGGAGCTTCCGGCACGCAGTATTTT. Its protein product is CASTPAGASGTQYF.

This chain uses TRBV10-3 with TRBJ1-1, with 8 bases fitting TRBD1. The junction had 4 bases not matched to a gene; V was cut back by 0 bases and J by 1 base. The CDR3 consists of 16 residues. Germline V gene data show CDR1 as ENHRY and CDR2 as SYGVKD. The CDR3 is CAISESQGAWNTEAFF. DNA for the CDR3: TGTGCCATCAGTGAGTCCCAGGGGGCGTGGAACACTGAAGCTTTCTTT.

J is TRBJ1-4 and V is TRBV12-2; no check of the table's D call, TRBD1, against the DNA was made. TRBV12-2 is a pseudogene. The CDR3 consists of 19 residues. The CDR3 loop is CASHRVGRKHLATNEKLFF. The CDR3 DNA sequence: TGTGCAAGTCACCGGGTGGGGCGAAAGCATTTGGCAACTAATGAAAAACTGTTTTTT.

V is TRBV7-9 and J is TRBJ1-1; TRBD1 matches 7 bases. Trimming removed 4 bases from V and 6 bases from J; junction bases left unmatched: 5. The V gene's germline CDR1 is SEHNR and CDR2 FQNEAQ (reference sequence). This CDR3 has 13 residues. In nucleotides, the CDR3 is TGTGCCAGCAGCTCAGGGGGGACCGCTGAAGCTTTCTTT. Translated, it gives CASSSGGTAEAFF.

This clone has more than one count but fewer than ten. The chain uses TRBV7-2 and TRBJ2-1; D is undetermined. Germline V gene sequence: CDR1 SGHTA, CDR2 FQGNSA. The CDR3 covers 15 residues. V dropped 1 base and J dropped 7 bases, with 14 bases sitting between them. The CDR3 DNA sequence: TGTGCCAGCAGCTTAGATTACGGTAGAGAGAATGAGCAGTTCTTC. Its translation is CASSLDYGRENEQFF.